Below, one T cell receptor (beta chain) is given with its context. The data were obtained in a study of blood T cell repertoires in COVID-19. V shed 5 bases, J shed 4 bases, and the junction held 2 bases outside the gene matches. CDR1 is MDHEN, CDR2 SYDVKM, per germline. The CDR3 runs 12 residues. Seattle patients were enrolled while actively infected and followed longitudinally. In the authors' workflow: Reference gene primer amplification yielded estimated nucleated cell counts. Produced via immunoSEQ multiplex PCR; TCRdb's table is partial and in-frame only. V and J calls and clone size are those listed in that table; D and trimming were worked out from the DNA. The sample has around 73,000 clones, approximately 71% seen once.

The receptor was isolated from a man between 65 and 80 years old with COVID-19, enrolled during active disease. The V call is TRBV28, the J call TRBJ2-7; 7 bases align to TRBD1. Input material: peripheral blood. The CDR3 loop reads CASSVQGYEQYF. The DNA of the CDR3 is TGTGCCAGCAGTGTACAGGGGTACGAGCAGTACTTC.